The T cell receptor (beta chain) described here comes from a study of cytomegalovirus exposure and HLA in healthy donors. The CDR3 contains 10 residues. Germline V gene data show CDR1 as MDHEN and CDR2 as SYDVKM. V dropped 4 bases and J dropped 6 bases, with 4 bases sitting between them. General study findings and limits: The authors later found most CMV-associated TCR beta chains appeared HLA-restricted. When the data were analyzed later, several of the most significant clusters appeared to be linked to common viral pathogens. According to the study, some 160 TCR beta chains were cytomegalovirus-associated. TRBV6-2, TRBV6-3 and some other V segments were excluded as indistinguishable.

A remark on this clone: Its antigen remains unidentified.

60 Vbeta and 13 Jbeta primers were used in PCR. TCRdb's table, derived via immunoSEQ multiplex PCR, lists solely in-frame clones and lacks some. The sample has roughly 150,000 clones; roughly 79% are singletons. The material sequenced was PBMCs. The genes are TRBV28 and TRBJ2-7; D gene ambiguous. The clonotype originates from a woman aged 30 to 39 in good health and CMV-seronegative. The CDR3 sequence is CASSSGEQYF. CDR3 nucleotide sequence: TGTGCCAGCAGTTCGGGCGAGCAGTACTTC.